Each of the 25 T cell receptor beta chains below was sequenced from the same sample in a study of OX40 agonist ivuxolimab in advanced cancers. The table came from immunoSEQ multiplex PCR; TCRdb's copy has only in-frame clones and leaves some out. The sample records around 86,000 clones, around four fifths being singletons. Material: CD4+ or CD8+ T cells sorted from blood, obtained in a trial of the OX40 agonist ivuxolimab. The receptors shown here come from an adult with an advanced solid tumor such as melanoma, head and neck, liver or kidney cancer.

The chain has TRBV2 and TRBJ2-1; D call uncertain. V was pared by 0 bases and J by 4 bases, with 7 bases between. The germline V gene encodes CDR1 SNHLY and CDR2 FYNNEI. The CDR3 has 14 amino acids. The CDR3 here is CASSEARSYNEQFF. CDR3 DNA: TGTGCCAGCAGTGAAGCACGGTCTTACAATGAGCAGTTCTTC.

The chain links TRBV7-9 to TRBJ2-5; D is unresolved. Trimming removed 5 bases from V and 0 bases from J, with 7 bases in between. The germline V gene encodes CDR1 SEHNR and CDR2 FQNEAQ (reference sequence). The CDR3 is 13 amino acids. The CDR3 sequence: CASSLQNQETQYF. The CDR3 nucleotides are TGTGCCAGCAGCCTACAAAACCAAGAGACCCAGTACTTC.

J is TRBJ1-2 and V is TRBV10-3; TRBD1 matches 11 bases. The CDR3 extends over 17 amino acids. Germline CDR1 reads ENHRY; CDR2 reads SYGVKD. V dropped 4 bases and J dropped 0; count of bases not matched to a gene: 7. The CDR3 spells CAISGGTGGVANYGYTF. The CDR3 DNA sequence: TGTGCCATCAGTGGAGGGACAGGGGGAGTCGCTAACTATGGCTACACCTTC.

This clone appeared a few times. The chain carries TRBV7-8 and TRBJ2-6; no firm D call. CDR3 length equals 14 residues. Trimming took off 4 bases at V and 4 bases at J, with 8 bases between the two ends. Germline V gene lookup returns CDR1 SGHVS and CDR2 FQNEAQ. The DNA for the CDR3 is TGTGCCAGCAGCTCCCAGCCGGGGGCCAACGTCCTGACTTTC. Translating it yields CASSSQPGANVLTF.

This CDR3 is CASRWGSGPQETQYF. DNA of the CDR3: TGTGCCAGCAGATGGGGCAGCGGGCCACAAGAGACCCAGTACTTC. This sequence joins TRBV6-5 and TRBJ2-5, with D maybe TRBD2 (6 bases). Germline CDR1 and CDR2: MNHEY and SVGAGI. V lost 6 bases and J 2 bases, leaving 16 bases between the germline ends. This CDR3 region has 15 residues.

The chain combines TRBV5-1 with TRBJ1-2, with a possible D match to TRBD1 (5 bases). CDR3 length: 15 residues. Per the germline V gene, CDR1 is SGHRS and CDR2 is YFSETQ. V was cut by 0 bases and J by 4 bases, with 13 bases left in between. The DNA for the CDR3 is TGCGCCAGCAGCTTGGGTGGGGGAAAGGGCTATGGCTACACCTTC. It codes for CASSLGGGKGYGYTF.

The V and J genes are TRBV23-1 and TRBJ1-2; D remains unclear. TRBV23-1 is designated an ORF whose function remains uncertain. Trimming took 2 bases from V and 10 from J, leaving 11 bases between them. The CDR3 contains 12 residues. The CDR3 reads CASSQIRPFYTF. Written as DNA, the CDR3 is TGCGCCAGCAGTCAAATCCGGCCTTTCTACACCTTC.

The chain has TRBV19 and TRBJ1-1; D is unresolved. CDR3 length: 12 amino acids. Germline V CDR1 and CDR2: LNHDA, SQIVND (reference sequence). V lost 3 bases to trimming and J lost 8 bases, with 10 bases between them. The CDR3 sequence is CASSIRAGEAFF. As DNA, the CDR3 is TGTGCCAGTAGTATCCGGGCGGGCGAAGCTTTCTTT.

V gene TRBV2 combines with J gene TRBJ2-3; 10 nucleotides align to TRBD1. Germline V gene sequence: CDR1 SNHLY, CDR2 FYNNEI. Trimming removed 1 base from V and 7 bases from J; junction bases left unmatched: 5. The CDR3 contains 15 residues. The CDR3 sequence is CASSEGTGGSYTQYF. The CDR3 region has the DNA TGTGCCAGCAGTGAAGGGACAGGGGGGAGTTATACGCAGTATTTT.

The chain couples TRBV4-3 to TRBJ1-2; 8 bases fit TRBD1. This CDR3 is 15 amino acids long. The germline CDR1 and CDR2 sequences are LGHNA and YSLEER. V dropped 0 bases and J dropped 0; count of bases not matched to a gene: 0. CDR3 protein: CASSQEDRANYGYTF. The DNA of the CDR3 is TGCGCCAGCAGCCAAGAGGACAGGGCTAACTATGGCTACACCTTC.

The chain is built from TRBV27 and TRBJ2-2, with 8 bases identical to TRBD1. Germline assignment: CDR1 MNHEY and CDR2 SMNVEV (reference sequence). CDR3 length: 17 residues. With 6 bases clipped from V and 1 base from J, the junction kept 10 bases outside the gene matches. The CDR3 sequence is CASSSRGLTLNTGELFF. In nucleotides, the CDR3 is TGTGCCAGCAGCAGCAGGGGGCTGACCCTGAACACCGGGGAGCTGTTTTTT.

The chain links TRBV19 to TRBJ2-7; 9 nucleotides align to TRBD1. After removal of 9 bases from V and 6 bases from J, the junction contained 6 bases not matched to a gene. Germline V gene lookup returns CDR1 LNHDA and CDR2 SQIVND (reference sequence). The CDR3 spans 12 residues. The CDR3 DNA sequence: TGTGCCAGCCGGGACAGGGTCTCCGAGCAGTACTTC. It codes for CASRDRVSEQYF.

The chain combines TRBV12-2 with TRBJ1-4; the listed D gene, TRBD1, was not tested against the DNA. TRBV12-2 is deemed a pseudogene. The CDR3 runs to 11 residues. CDR3 sequence (DNA): TGTGCAAGGGGCAGTTATGAAAAACTGTTTTTT. Its protein product is CARGSYEKLFF.

The chain couples TRBV7-3 to TRBJ2-5; D tentatively fits TRBD1 or TRBD2 (5 bases each). The V end was cut by 1 base, the J end by 5 bases, with 11 bases between. Germline V CDR1 and CDR2: SGHTA, FQGTGA. The CDR3 runs 14 residues. CDR3 bases: TGTGCCAGCAGCTTAAACATAGGGACGGAGACCCAGTACTTC. This codes for CASSLNIGTETQYF.

The V gene is TRBV5-6, the J gene TRBJ1-2; D uncertain. CDR1 and CDR2 (germline): SGHDT, YYEEEE. The germline V and J ends were trimmed by 1 base and 0 bases, with 7 bases remaining between them. CDR3 length equals 14 residues. CDR3 sequence: CASSLFTANYGYTF. The CDR3 coding sequence is TGTGCCAGCAGCTTGTTCACCGCTAACTATGGCTACACCTTC.

The chain combines TRBV28 with TRBJ1-1; 12 nucleotides align to TRBD1. Germline V gene lookup returns CDR1 MDHEN and CDR2 SYDVKM. V was pared by 4 bases and J by 5 bases, with 8 bases of the junction left unmatched. CDR3 size: 16 residues. CDR3 bases: TGTGCCAGCAGTTCCAGGGACAGGGGGCGTTGGACTGAAGCTTTCTTT. Protein sequence: CASSSRDRGRWTEAFF.

The chain carries TRBV7-2 and TRBJ2-7, with D perhaps given as TRBD1 or TRBD2 (5 bases each). The CDR3 spans 14 residues. In germline, CDR1 is SGHTA, CDR2 FQGNSA. Trimming shortened V by 2 bases and J by 7 bases, and 15 bases separated the two germline ends. Here the CDR3 DNA reads TGTGCCAGCAGCTTAACCCCGGGGCTGGGGGAGCAGTACGTC. This gives the protein CASSLTPGLGEQYV.

The chain joins TRBV5-4 to TRBJ2-5; D remains ambiguous. Germline V gives CDR1 SGHNT, CDR2 YYREEE (reference sequence). V was shortened by 4 bases and J by 2 bases, with 15 bases between the two germline ends. The length of the CDR3 is 15 residues. CDR3 in amino acids: CASSQDSVTQETQYF. CDR3 nucleotide sequence: TGTGCCAGCAGCCAAGATTCAGTCACTCAAGAGACCCAGTACTTC. The variable domain in full, with the rest retrieved from reference TRBV5-4 and TRBJ2-5, is ETGVTQSPTHLIKTRGQQVTLRCSSQSGHNTVSWYQQALGQGPQFIFQYYREEENGRGNFPPRFSGLQFPNYSSELNVNALELDDSALYLCASSQDSVTQETQYFGPGTRLLVL.

The CDR3 bases are TGTGCCACCAGCACCCGTGGACGGGGGAGCACCGGGGAGCTGTTTTTT. It specifies CATSTRGRGSTGELFF. The chain links TRBV15 to TRBJ2-2; D might be TRBD2 (6 bases). Germline-derived CDR1 and CDR2 are LNHNV and YYDKDF (reference sequence). V dropped 4 bases and J dropped 4 bases, with 16 bases sitting between them. This CDR3 is 16 amino acids long.

The chain has TRBV12-5 and TRBJ2-1, with D perhaps TRBD1 or TRBD2 (5 bases each). The germline gives CDR1 LGHNT, CDR2 FRNRAP. V lost 7 bases to trimming and J lost 0 bases, with 13 bases between them. This CDR3 has 15 amino acids. For the CDR3, the DNA is TGTGCTAGTGAGATGGGGGTGAACTCCTACAATGAGCAGTTCTTC. Amino acids: CASEMGVNSYNEQFF.

The rearrangement uses TRBV30 and TRBJ2-7; D unclear. V was trimmed by 0 bases and J by 0 bases, leaving 6 bases between them. Looked up from germline, CDR1 is GTSNPN and CDR2 is SVGIG (reference sequence). This CDR3 has 13 amino acids. The CDR3 region has the DNA TGTGCCTGGAGTGTCTCAGGCTCCTACGAGCAGTACTTC. Protein sequence: CAWSVSGSYEQYF.

The chain links TRBV14 to TRBJ1-2, with TRBD1 as a possible D gene (5 bases). V lost 0 bases to trimming and J lost 8 bases, with 22 bases between them. Germline CDR1 reads SGHDN; CDR2 reads FVKESK. This CDR3 is built from 17 residues. The CDR3 DNA follows: TGTGCCAGCAGCCAAGATAGGACGGGCAGGGAGTCAGGCGGCTACACCTTC. Protein product: CASSQDRTGRESGGYTF. Looking up the rest from reference TRBV14 and TRBJ1-2 gives the full variable domain: EAGVTQFPSHSVIEKGQTVTLRCDPISGHDNLYWYRRVMGKEIKFLLHFVKESKQDESGMPNNRFLAERTGGTYSTLKVQPAELEDSGVYFCASSQDRTGRESGGYTFGSGTRLTVV.

This chain uses TRBV6-5 with TRBJ2-7; TRBD2 might be the D (5 bases). The CDR3 length is 13 residues. V lost 4 bases and J lost 0, with 7 bases in between. Germline loops: CDR1 MNHEY, CDR2 SVGAGI. CDR3 nucleotides: TGTGCCAGCAGTTTCGGGGTCTCCTACGAGCAGTACTTC. Its protein product is CASSFGVSYEQYF.

The chain employs TRBV7-9 and TRBJ1-1, with 7 bases fitting TRBD1. The CDR3 extends over 14 amino acids. CDR1 SEHNR and CDR2 FQNEAQ come from the germline V gene (reference sequence). V dropped 1 base and J dropped 4; count of bases not matched to a gene: 3. The CDR3 is CASSLEGAPTEAFF. CDR3 DNA: TGTGCCAGCAGCTTAGAGGGGGCGCCCACTGAAGCTTTCTTT. The full variable domain, with the rest looked up from reference TRBV7-9 and TRBJ1-1, is DTGVSQNPRHKITKRGQNVTFRCDPISEHNRLYWYRQTLGQGPEFLTYFQNEAQLEKSRLLSDRFSAERPKGSFSTLEIQRTEQGDSAMYLCASSLEGAPTEAFFGQGTRLTVV.

The chain recombines TRBV2 with TRBJ2-2; 9 bases line up with TRBD1. This CDR3 is 14 amino acids long. The V segment lost 6 bases and the J segment 3 bases; nucleotides outside the gene matches: 2. Germline CDR1 is SNHLY and CDR2 is FYNNEI. The CDR3 DNA follows: TGTGCCAGCAGAAGGGACAGGGACACCGGGGAGCTGTTTTTT. Its translation: CASRRDRDTGELFF.